Here is one T cell receptor (beta chain) with its context. Trimming took off 5 bases at V and 1 base at J, with 9 bases between the two ends. The CDR3 contains 14 residues. Germline values: CDR1 SNHLY, CDR2 FYNNEI. These data are taken from a study of cytomegalovirus exposure and HLA in healthy donors. TCRdb's copy holds only in-frame clones and misses some; the assay was immunoSEQ multiplex PCR. Of tens of thousands of clones in the sample, around 90% were seen once. V usage is TRBV2 and J usage is TRBJ1-3; D uncertain. Sequenced sample: PBMCs. The clonotype comes from a woman aged 18-30 years in good health and CMV-seronegative. CDR3: CASSSRGSGNTIYF. The CDR3 coding sequence is TGTGCCAGCAGTAGCCGGGGATCTGGAAACACCATATATTTT.